This T cell receptor (beta chain) is drawn from a study of blood T cell repertoires in COVID-19. Study-wide background: COVID-19 samples from acute and convalescent phases originated in the United States, Italy and Spain. In each case, the material was cDNA or gDNA derived from T cells, B-cell-depleted T cells, or PBMCs.

Per the authors' pipeline: Amplification of reference gene primers provided the estimated nucleated cell counts. Some clones are missing from TCRdb's copy, which holds only in-frame ones; the method was immunoSEQ multiplex PCR. V and J calls and clone size are given by that table; D and trimming were obtained from the DNA. The top ten clones hold approximately 15% of a sample with 43,000 or so clones, around 90% of them seen once. The CDR3 consists of 17 residues. Germline loops: CDR1 SGHTA, CDR2 FQGTGA. The V segment lost 5 bases and the J segment 6 bases; nucleotides outside the gene matches: 10. The specimen sequenced was peripheral blood. The sequence was collected from a man in his sixties with active COVID-19. J is TRBJ2-3 and V is TRBV7-3, with 14 bases fitting TRBD2. CDR3 in amino acids: CASSQTGLAGARDTQYF. The CDR3, as DNA: TGTGCCAGCAGCCAGACGGGACTAGCGGGGGCCAGGGATACGCAGTATTTT.